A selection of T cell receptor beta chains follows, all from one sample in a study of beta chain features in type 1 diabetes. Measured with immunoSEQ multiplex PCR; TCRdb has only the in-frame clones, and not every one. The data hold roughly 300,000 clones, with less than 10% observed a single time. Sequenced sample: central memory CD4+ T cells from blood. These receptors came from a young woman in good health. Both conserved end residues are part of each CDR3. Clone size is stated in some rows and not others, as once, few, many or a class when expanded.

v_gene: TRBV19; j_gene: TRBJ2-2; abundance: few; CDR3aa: CASSVRDSLGELFF
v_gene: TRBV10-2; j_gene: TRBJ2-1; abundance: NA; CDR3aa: CASSESLAGVYKQFF
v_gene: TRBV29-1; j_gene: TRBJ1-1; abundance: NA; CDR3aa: CSVPGQGPGREAFF
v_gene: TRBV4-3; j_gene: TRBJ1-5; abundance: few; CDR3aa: CASSQDATRGGGQPQHF
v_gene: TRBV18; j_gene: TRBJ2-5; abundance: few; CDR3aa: CASSPPRETQYF
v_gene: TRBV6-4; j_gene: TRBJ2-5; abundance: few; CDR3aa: CAPTQPGPLWETQYF
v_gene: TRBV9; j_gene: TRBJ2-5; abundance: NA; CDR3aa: CASSPISGSGNQETQYF
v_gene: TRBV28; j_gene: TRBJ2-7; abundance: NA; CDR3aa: CASSRRSLGSYEQYF
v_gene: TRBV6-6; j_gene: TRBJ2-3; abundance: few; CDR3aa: CASNSAGVGTDTQYF
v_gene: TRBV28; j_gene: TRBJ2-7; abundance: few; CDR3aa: CASSVAGAYEQYF
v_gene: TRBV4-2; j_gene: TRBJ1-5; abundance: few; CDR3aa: CASSQEGRIDQPQHF
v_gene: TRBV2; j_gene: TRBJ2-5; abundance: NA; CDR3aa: CASTQDLEETQYF
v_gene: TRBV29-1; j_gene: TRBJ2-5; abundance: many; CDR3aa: CSVEKAGVRETQYF
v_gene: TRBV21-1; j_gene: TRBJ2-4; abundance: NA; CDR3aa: CASSKARRNIEIAKNIQYF
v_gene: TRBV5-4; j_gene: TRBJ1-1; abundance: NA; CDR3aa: CASSLAGTFGAFF
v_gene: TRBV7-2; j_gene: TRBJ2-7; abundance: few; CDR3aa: CASSLHRSYEQYF
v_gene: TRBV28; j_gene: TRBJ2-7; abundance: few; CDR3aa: CASRGAGGGAEQYF
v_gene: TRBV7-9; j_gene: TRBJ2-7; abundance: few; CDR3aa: CASSQENSYEQYF
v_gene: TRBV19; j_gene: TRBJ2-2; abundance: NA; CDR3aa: CASNRDTGELFF
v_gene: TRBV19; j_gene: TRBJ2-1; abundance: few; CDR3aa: CASSIAPSSYNEQFF
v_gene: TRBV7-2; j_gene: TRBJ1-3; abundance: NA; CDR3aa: CASSLSGNSGNTIYF
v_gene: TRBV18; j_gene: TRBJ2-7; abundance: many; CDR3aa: CASSPDQASEQYF
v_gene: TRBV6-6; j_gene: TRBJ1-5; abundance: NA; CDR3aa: CASSYSRQINQPQHF
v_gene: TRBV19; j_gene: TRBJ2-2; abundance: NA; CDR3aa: CASSIRGRNTGELFF
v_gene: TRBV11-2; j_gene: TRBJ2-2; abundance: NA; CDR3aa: CASSFVEDTGELFF
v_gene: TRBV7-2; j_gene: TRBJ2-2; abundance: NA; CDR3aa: CASSPRGSGTGELFF
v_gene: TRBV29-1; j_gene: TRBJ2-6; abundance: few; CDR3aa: CSVGVGNSGANVLTF
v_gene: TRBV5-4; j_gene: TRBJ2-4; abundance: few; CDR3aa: CASSSPGQGVKNIQYF
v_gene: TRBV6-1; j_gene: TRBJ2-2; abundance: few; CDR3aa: CASRGGRVLGGELFF
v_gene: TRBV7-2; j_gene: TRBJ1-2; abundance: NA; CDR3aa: CASSQDRSGPYYGYTF
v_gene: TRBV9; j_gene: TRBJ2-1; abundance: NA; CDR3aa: CASSPRGGRGDNEQFF
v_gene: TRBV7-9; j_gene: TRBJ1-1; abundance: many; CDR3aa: CASSLSRTEEAFF
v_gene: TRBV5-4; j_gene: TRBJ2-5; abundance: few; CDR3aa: CASSLETGRETQYF
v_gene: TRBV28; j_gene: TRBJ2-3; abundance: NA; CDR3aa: CASSLPPTDTQYF
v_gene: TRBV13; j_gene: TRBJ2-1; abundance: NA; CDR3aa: CASSQGVEQFF
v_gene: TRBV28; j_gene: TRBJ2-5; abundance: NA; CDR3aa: CASSPQDRVLAQYF